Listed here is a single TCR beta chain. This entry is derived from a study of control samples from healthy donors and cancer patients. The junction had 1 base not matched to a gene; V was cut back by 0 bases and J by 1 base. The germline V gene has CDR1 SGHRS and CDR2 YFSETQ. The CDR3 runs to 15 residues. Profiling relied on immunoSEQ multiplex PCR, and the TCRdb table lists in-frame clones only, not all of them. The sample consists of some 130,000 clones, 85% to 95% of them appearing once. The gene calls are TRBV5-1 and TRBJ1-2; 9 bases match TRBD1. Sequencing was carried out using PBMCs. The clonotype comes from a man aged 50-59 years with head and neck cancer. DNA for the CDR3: TGCGCCAGCAGCTTGGGGGACAGGGTTAACTATGGCTACACCTTC. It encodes CASSLGDRVNYGYTF. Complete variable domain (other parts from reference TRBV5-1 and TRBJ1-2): KAGVTQTPRYLIKTRGQQVTLSCSPISGHRSVSWYQQTPGQGLQFLFEYFSETQRNKGNFPGRFSGRQFSNSRSEMNVSTLELGDSALYLCASSLGDRVNYGYTFGSGTRLTVV.